The 31 T cell receptor beta chains listed next were all sequenced from one sample in a study of T cells in narcolepsy (dated by TCRdb to the late 2010s). The method behind the library was the immunoSEQ multiplex PCR assay. TCRdb took over this immuneACCESS table, retaining in-frame rearrangements with V and J assigned. Such tables are incomplete; in checked studies, under half of the missing clones stem from an unresolved V gene, and the remainder is unexplained. This sample comprises tens of thousands of clones, 85% to 90% of them detected only once. The ten largest make up under 1.5% of the sample. The sequencing sample was made of CD45RA- memory CD4+ T cells from PBMCs. Sample cell subset or site, as interpreted from the label and publication: memory T cells sorted ex vivo from peripheral blood. The source of these receptors is a human donor with narcolepsy.

This rearrangement joins TRBV5-1 to TRBJ1-1; D unresolved. V dropped 0 bases and J dropped 1 base, with 7 bases sitting between them. Germline CDR1 and CDR2: SGHRS and YFSETQ. The CDR3 is 14 residues long. Written as DNA, the CDR3 is TGCGCCAGCAGCTTGGATATCGGGAACACTGAAGCTTTCTTT. Translating gives CASSLDIGNTEAFF.

This chain joins TRBV5-4 and TRBJ2-3; 13 nucleotides agree with TRBD2. Germline CDR1 SGHNT, CDR2 YYREEE (reference sequence). The CDR3 runs 18 residues. V shed 1 base and J 5 bases; nucleotides not matched to a gene: 10. The chain's CDR3 is CASSLKMGTSGIGDTQYF. The CDR3 coding sequence is TGTGCCAGCAGCTTGAAGATGGGGACTAGCGGGATAGGAGATACGCAGTATTTT.

J is TRBJ2-1 and V is TRBV19; 14 nucleotides align to TRBD2. J lost 4 bases, V lost 0 bases, and 8 bases had no gene match. This CDR3 has 19 residues. Germline CDR1 LNHDA, CDR2 SQIVND (reference sequence). CDR3 sequence (DNA): TGTGCCAGTAGTATAGATGCAGGGACTAGCGGGAGCTGGTACAATGAGCAGTTCTTC. This encodes CASSIDAGTSGSWYNEQFF.

The V gene is TRBV27, the J gene TRBJ2-5; D is perhaps TRBD1 (6 bases). The CDR3 consists of 14 residues. Trimming pared 6 bases from V and 2 bases from J, leaving 13 bases between. Per the germline V gene, CDR1 is MNHEY and CDR2 is SMNVEV (reference sequence). CDR3 loop: CASRLMGAQETQYF. The CDR3 nucleotides are TGTGCCAGCAGGCTTATGGGGGCACAAGAGACCCAGTACTTC.

The chain has TRBV5-1 and TRBJ2-5; D is perhaps TRBD2 (6 bases). The CDR3 is 16 residues long. CDR1 SGHRS and CDR2 YFSETQ come from the germline V gene. Trimming removed 3 bases at V and 2 bases at J, with 17 bases between. The CDR3 protein is CASSSTLRDSQETQYF. The DNA of the CDR3 is TGCGCCAGCAGCTCAACCCTTAGGGACTCTCAAGAGACCCAGTACTTC. Full variable domain (missing parts from reference TRBV5-1 and TRBJ2-5): KAGVTQTPRYLIKTRGQQVTLSCSPISGHRSVSWYQQTPGQGLQFLFEYFSETQRNKGNFPGRFSGRQFSNSRSEMNVSTLELGDSALYLCASSSTLRDSQETQYFGPGTRLLVL.

V is TRBV5-1 and J is TRBJ2-7, with D unclear. Germline V CDR1 and CDR2: SGHRS, YFSETQ. The CDR3 length is 15 residues. The V end was cut by 3 bases, the J end by 2 bases, with 15 bases between. In nucleotides, the CDR3 is TGCGCCAGCAGCTCCTCTCCAGGCCTCCCCTACGAGCAGTACTTC. This sequence encodes CASSSSPGLPYEQYF.

This rearrangement joins TRBV18 to TRBJ1-2; D gene uncertain. The germline V gene encodes CDR1 KGHSH and CDR2 LQKENI. The germline V and J ends were trimmed by 6 bases and 2 bases, with 4 bases remaining between them. The CDR3 contains 11 residues. CDR3 nucleotides: TGTGCCAGCTCCCTAAACTATGGCTACACCTTC. Translating it yields CASSLNYGYTF.

The chain joins TRBV19 to TRBJ2-5; 8 positions match TRBD1. The trim removed 5 bases at V and 5 bases at J, leaving 13 bases unmatched. The V gene's germline CDR1 is LNHDA and CDR2 SQIVND (reference sequence). This CDR3 contains 16 residues. The CDR3 DNA follows: TGTGCCAGTAGTCCTACGGAGACAGGGGTCGGGGAGACCCAGTACTTC. It translates to CASSPTETGVGETQYF.

This chain links TRBV10-3 with TRBJ2-3; D possibly corresponds to TRBD2 (5 bases). There are 15 residues in the CDR3. From germline, CDR1 is ENHRY and CDR2 SYGVKD. Between the trimmed V and J ends, which lost 8 bases and 0 bases, there was a span of 15 bases. The CDR3 DNA is TGTGCCATCCTCCCCGGGGAAACTAGCACAGATACGCAGTATTTT. Translation: CAILPGETSTDTQYF.

The rearrangement joins TRBV7-3 to TRBJ2-2, with TRBD2 matching over 7 bases. Trimming cost V 1 base and J 5 bases; bases outside gene matches: 4. The germline CDR1 and CDR2 sequences are SGHTA and FQGTGA. This CDR3 comprises 15 residues. The CDR3 DNA reads TGTGCCAGCAGCTTAAAGGGCGGGGGTACCGGGGAGCTGTTTTTT. It encodes CASSLKGGGTGELFF.

The chain links TRBV11-3 to TRBJ2-1, with D perhaps matching TRBD2 (5 bases). The CDR3 is 13 amino acids. Germline V gene sequence: CDR1 SGHNT, CDR2 YENEEA. V gave up 3 bases and J gave up 5 bases, with 8 bases separating them. The CDR3 sequence is CASSLEVDNEQFF. The CDR3 DNA is TGTGCCAGCAGCTTGGAGGTAGACAATGAGCAGTTCTTC.

The chain recombines TRBV19 with TRBJ2-2; TRBD1 matches 8 bases. The trim removed 6 bases at V and 0 bases at J, leaving 6 bases unmatched. In germline, CDR1 is LNHDA, CDR2 SQIVND (reference sequence). This CDR3 region has 16 residues. CDR3 in amino acids: CASRKPGQANTGELFF. CDR3 DNA sequence: TGTGCCAGTAGGAAACCGGGACAGGCGAACACCGGGGAGCTGTTTTTT.

This clone was recorded once. The J gene is TRBJ2-5, the V gene TRBV6-1; D is possibly TRBD1 (6 bases). The J call may not be correct, given that the DNA end is closer to TRBJ2-7. The CDR3 contains 15 residues. CDR1 is MNHNS, CDR2 SASEGT, per germline. The CDR3 nucleotides read TGTGCCAGCAGTGATGGTCAGGGGCACTCCTACGAGCAGTACTTC. Protein: CASSDGQGHSYEQYF.

CDR3 bases: TGCGCCAGCAGCCAACAACTCTCCAGGGGGGTGAACACTGAAGCTTTCTTT. Translation: CASSQQLSRGVNTEAFF. The chain links TRBV4-1 to TRBJ1-1; 7 bases agree with TRBD1. Unmatched junction bases numbered 9, after V lost 2 bases and J lost 0 bases. The length of the CDR3 is 17 residues. The germline CDR1 and CDR2 sequences are MGHRA and YSYEKL.

The chain couples TRBV21-1 to TRBJ2-4; the DNA was not used to check the table's D call, TRBD1. TRBV21-1 is termed a pseudogene. This CDR3 is built from 10 residues. The CDR3 region is CARVGQGGYF. Here the CDR3 DNA reads TGTGCCAGAGTGGGACAGGGTGGTTACTTC.

The rearrangement links TRBV6-6 to TRBJ1-1; a weak D match, TRBD1 (5 bases). V dropped 6 bases and J dropped 0 bases, with 8 bases sitting between them. Germline-derived CDR1 and CDR2 are MNHNY and SVGAGI (reference sequence). The CDR3 is 13 residues long. CDR3 nucleotides: TGTGCCAGCAGATCACAGGTGAACACTGAAGCTTTCTTT. It yields the protein CASRSQVNTEAFF.

This sequence joins TRBV9 and TRBJ1-1; D gene uncertain. The V end was cut by 0 bases, the J end by 0 bases, with 3 bases between. The CDR3 is made up of 13 amino acids. Germline V gene lookup returns CDR1 SGDLS and CDR2 YYNGEE. This chain's CDR3 is CASSVAMNTEAFF. DNA for the CDR3: TGTGCCAGCAGCGTAGCTATGAACACTGAAGCTTTCTTT.

The genes are TRBV5-1 and TRBJ2-3; the D gene is possibly TRBD2 (5 bases). Germline assignment: CDR1 SGHRS and CDR2 YFSETQ. This CDR3 is built from 14 residues. With 0 bases removed from V and 3 bases from J, the gap between germline ends came to 8 bases. The CDR3, as DNA: TGCGCCAGCAGCTTGGGTACTAGGACAGATACGCAGTATTTT. This codes for CASSLGTRTDTQYF.

V usage is TRBV19 and J usage is TRBJ2-1; 10 nucleotides match TRBD1. The CDR3 totals 15 residues. Germline V CDR1 and CDR2: LNHDA, SQIVND (reference sequence). Germline trimming cut 5 bases from V and 8 bases from J; bases unmatched to any gene: 9. DNA for the CDR3: TGTGCCAGTAGTCCCGGGACAGGGGCTTATGATGAGCAGTTCTTC. Amino acids: CASSPGTGAYDEQFF.

The chain carries TRBV7-9 and TRBJ2-7, with D perhaps matching TRBD1 (5 bases). The germline V and J ends were trimmed by 2 bases and 0 bases, with 8 bases remaining between them. CDR1 is SEHNR, CDR2 FQNEAQ, per germline (reference sequence). The CDR3 runs 14 residues. The CDR3 DNA reads TGTGCCAGCAGCTTAACAGGTACCTCCTACGAGCAGTACTTC. It codes for CASSLTGTSYEQYF.

This clone was detected only a few times. V usage is TRBV5-1 and J usage is TRBJ2-5, with 7 positions matching TRBD2. Gene TRBJ2-7 matches the end of the DNA better, so the J call may be wrong. Germline V gives CDR1 SGHRS, CDR2 YFSETQ. The CDR3 covers 17 residues. The CDR3 spells CASSLIGGRATRHEQYF. The CDR3, as DNA: TGCGCCAGCAGCTTGATTGGAGGGAGGGCCACTCGCCACGAGCAGTACTTC.

The chain uses TRBV5-1 and TRBJ2-2; unclear D gene. CDR1 and CDR2 from the germline V gene are SGHRS and YFSETQ. The V gene lost 7 bases and the J gene lost 1 base, with 17 bases spanning the gap. The length of the CDR3 is 16 residues. Written as DNA, the CDR3 is TGCGCCAGCCAACTATTAGCTCTGGGGAACACCGGGGAGCTGTTTTTT. It specifies CASQLLALGNTGELFF.

In its sample, this clone was seen once. The rearrangement joins TRBV7-3 to TRBJ2-7; possibly TRBD1 for D (6 bases). The germline CDR1 and CDR2 sequences are SGHTA and FQGTGA. This CDR3 has 13 amino acids. V was clipped by 5 bases and J by 3 bases, with 11 bases between them. The CDR3 spells CASSKGQSYEQYF. The CDR3 nucleotides are TGTGCCAGCAGCAAAGGACAGAGCTACGAGCAGTACTTC.

The V and J genes are TRBV11-2 and TRBJ2-3; D is ambiguous. The length of the CDR3 is 14 residues. CDR1 SGHAT and CDR2 FQNNGV come from the germline V gene. V lost 5 bases to trimming and J lost 1 base, with 10 bases between them. In DNA, the CDR3 is TGTGCCAGCAGCCTCATTCGCGGCACAGATACGCAGTATTTT. This sequence encodes CASSLIRGTDTQYF.

The chain recombines TRBV7-8 with TRBJ1-2; no firm D call. CDR3 length equals 14 residues. V was cut by 3 bases and J by 7 bases, with 15 bases left in between. The germline V gene encodes CDR1 SGHVS and CDR2 FQNEAQ. The CDR3 nucleotides read TGTGCCAGCAGCTTCGAGGACTCACGCGCTGGCTACACCTTC. This sequence encodes CASSFEDSRAGYTF.

This rearrangement joins TRBV2 to TRBJ2-5, with TRBD1 identical over 7 bases. J gave up 0 bases and V 3 bases, and 4 bases lay outside the gene matches. The V gene's germline CDR1 is SNHLY and CDR2 FYNNEI. The CDR3 is 15 amino acids. In DNA, the CDR3 is TGTGCCAGCAGTGAGATGGGGACAGACCAAGAGACCCAGTACTTC. This encodes CASSEMGTDQETQYF.

The genes are TRBV9 and TRBJ2-1; D is possibly TRBD1 (5 bases). CDR1 is SGDLS and CDR2 is YYNGEE in the germline V gene. This CDR3 has 15 residues. V was trimmed by 5 bases and J by 6 bases, leaving 18 bases between them. The CDR3: CASSPGSLGANEQFF. The CDR3 bases are TGTGCCAGCAGTCCCGGTAGTCTAGGGGCCAATGAGCAGTTCTTC. The full variable domain, in which reference TRBV9 and TRBJ2-1 provide the parts outside the CDR3, is DSGVTQTPKHLITATGQRVTLRCSPRSGDLSVYWYQQSLDQGLQFLIQYYNGEERAKGNILERFSAQQFPDLHSELNLSSLELGDSALYFCASSPGSLGANEQFFGPGTRLTVL.

The chain couples TRBV19 to TRBJ2-3; 10 nucleotides align to TRBD1. The germline gives CDR1 LNHDA, CDR2 SQIVND (reference sequence). V was pared by 6 bases and J by 5 bases, with 8 bases of the junction left unmatched. The CDR3 runs to 15 residues. This chain's CDR3 is CASRDRGQQGDTQYF. In DNA form, the CDR3 reads TGTGCCAGTAGAGACAGGGGGCAGCAAGGAGATACGCAGTATTTT.

The chain couples TRBV18 to TRBJ2-7; D remains ambiguous. This CDR3 spans 14 amino acids. Germline assignment: CDR1 KGHSH and CDR2 LQKENI. Trimming cost V 3 bases and J 0 bases, with 9 bases left between them. The CDR3 DNA reads TGTGCCAGCTCACCTCTCATTAGCTCCTACGAGCAGTACTTC. Translating gives CASSPLISSYEQYF. Drawing the rest from reference TRBV18 and TRBJ2-7, the complete variable domain is NAGVMQNPRHLVRRRGQEARLRCSPMKGHSHVYWYRQLPEEGLKFMVYLQKENIIDESGMPKERFSAEFPKEGPSILRIQQVVRGDSAAYFCASSPLISSYEQYFGPGTRLTVT.

Note on this clone: The same CDR3 can be traced to other DNA sequences in this sample. The V and J genes are TRBV29-1 and TRBJ2-7, with D possibly matching TRBD2 (6 bases). CDR1 is SQVTM and CDR2 is ANQGSEA in the germline V gene. V dropped 6 bases and J dropped 1 base, with 10 bases sitting between them. The CDR3 is made up of 12 amino acids. The CDR3, as DNA: TGCAGCGTGACTAGTTCTTCCTACGAGCAGTACTTC. It translates to CSVTSSSYEQYF.

The table lists this clone with a count of one. The chain links TRBV14 to TRBJ1-2; 8 bases are shared with TRBD1. The CDR3 covers 15 residues. Losses at the gene ends were 5 bases for V and 4 bases for J; bases not matched to a gene: 9. CDR1 is SGHDN and CDR2 is FVKESK in the germline V gene. CDR3 bases: TGTGCCAGCAGCTCAGGACAGGGTCGTTCCTATGGCTACACCTTC. This codes for CASSSGQGRSYGYTF.